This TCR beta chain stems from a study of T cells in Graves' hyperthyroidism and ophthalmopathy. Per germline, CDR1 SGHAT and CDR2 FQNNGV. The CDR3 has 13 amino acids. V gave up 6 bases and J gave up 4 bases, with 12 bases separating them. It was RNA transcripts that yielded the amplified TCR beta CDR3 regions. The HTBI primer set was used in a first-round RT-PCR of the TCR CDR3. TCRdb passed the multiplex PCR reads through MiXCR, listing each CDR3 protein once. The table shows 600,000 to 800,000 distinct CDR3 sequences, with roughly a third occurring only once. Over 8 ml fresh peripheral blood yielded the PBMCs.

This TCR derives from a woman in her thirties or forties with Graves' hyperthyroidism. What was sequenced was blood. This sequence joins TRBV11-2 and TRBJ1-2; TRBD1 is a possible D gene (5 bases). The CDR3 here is CASSAGTSYGYTF. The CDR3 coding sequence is TGTGCCAGCAGTGCCGGGACTTCCTATGGCTACACCTTC.